This T cell receptor beta chain was retrieved from a study of blood T cell repertoires in COVID-19. On the study more broadly: Specimens from acute and convalescent COVID-19 originated in the United States, Italy and Spain. Nucleic acid was either cDNA or gDNA, and it came from T cells, B-cell-depleted T cells, or PBMCs.

Study processing details: Reference gene primers were amplified, and this amplification served to estimate nucleated cell counts. This table comes from immunoSEQ multiplex PCR, and its TCRdb copy is limited to in-frame clones, with some not included. The V and J calls and clone size were taken over from that table, and D and trimming were inferred from the DNA. The repertoire holds hundreds of thousands of clones, with approximately 84% as singletons. The germline gives CDR1 SGHDT, CDR2 YYEEEE. This CDR3 is 15 amino acids long. The V and J ends lost 5 bases and 4 bases respectively, with 15 bases between them.

The specimen sequenced was peripheral blood. The chain joins TRBV5-6 to TRBJ1-4, with TRBD1 as a possible D gene (5 bases). This receptor was identified in a middle-aged man with acute or convalescent COVID-19. The CDR3 spells CASRGGVQGNEKLFF. In DNA, the CDR3 is TGTGCCAGCAGGGGAGGGGTGCAGGGTAATGAAAAACTGTTTTTT.